This entry lists 2 T cell receptor beta chains sequenced from one sample in a study of blood T cell repertoires in COVID-19. Clones were read by immunoSEQ multiplex PCR, and TCRdb kept only the in-frame ones, dropping some. The sample lists under 300,000 clones; about 85% were seen once. The sample taken for sequencing was PBMCs or T cells enriched from blood (not recorded which). These TCRs come from a woman in her 30s with acute COVID-19.

The chain employs TRBV6-1 and TRBJ2-7; D remains unclear. Germline CDR1 MNHNS, CDR2 SASEGT. V lost 2 bases and J 2 bases, leaving 4 bases between the germline ends. The CDR3 consists of 12 residues. CDR3 sequence (DNA): TGTGCCAGCAGTGAAACACCCTACGAGCAGTACTTC. Translation gives CASSETPYEQYF.

This chain links TRBV4-3 with TRBJ1-2; the match to TRBD1 covers 7 bases. The CDR3 extends over 13 amino acids. J was trimmed by 1 base and V by 4 bases; bases with no gene match: 0. The germline V gene has CDR1 LGHNA and CDR2 YSLEER. CDR3 in amino acids: CASSRDSNYGYTF. In nucleotides, the CDR3 is TGCGCCAGCAGCCGGGACAGTAACTATGGCTACACCTTC.